This is a list of T cell receptor beta chains from one sample in a study of blood T cells in healthy people across ages. Each CDR3 protein is one row after TCRdb ran MiXCR on the 5' RACE reads. The sample yields approximately 490,000 distinct CDR3 sequences, less than 25% seen once. Another study also made use of these data, one on T cells of mothers and their children.

The source material was blood. These receptors came from a boy under 18 in good health. CDR3s include the opening cysteine and the closing phenylalanine or tryptophan. The D gene is left open where the match is weak. Size is omitted from some rows. Given values are once, few, many or a class for expanded clones.

>NA|TRBV28|TRBJ1-2|NA
CASRKKGGYGYTF
TGTGCCAGCAGAAAGAAGGGTGGCTATGGCTACACCTTC
>NA|TRBV28|TRBJ2-3|few
CASSSPKASTDTQYF
TGTGCCAGCAGTTCCCCAAAGGCTAGCACAGATACGCAGTATTTT
>NA|TRBV7-3|TRBJ1-1|few
CASSLMSGGPGTEAFF
TGTGCCAGCAGCTTAATGAGCGGGGGGCCGGGTACTGAAGCTTTCTTT
>TRBD1|TRBV27|TRBJ2-7|many
CASSEGAAYEQYF
TGTGCCAGCAGTGAGGGGGCCGCCTACGAGCAGTACTTC
>NA|TRBV18|TRBJ2-3|NA
CASSPTSILVADTQYF
TGTGCCAGCTCTCCAACATCAATCCTTGTCGCAGATACGCAGTATTTT
>NA|TRBV29-1|TRBJ1-2|once
CSVEAANYGYTF
TGCAGCGTTGAAGCAGCTAACTATGGCTACACCTTC
>NA|TRBV28|TRBJ2-4|NA
CASKRVAKNIQYF
TGTGCCAGCAAACGGGTAGCCAAAAACATTCAGTACTTC
>TRBD2|TRBV20-1|TRBJ2-5|many
CSADLSGGLETQYF
TGCAGTGCTGATCTTAGCGGGGGTTTAGAGACCCAGTACTTC
>NA|TRBV5-4|TRBJ2-1|few
CASSQKDLDNEQFF
TGTGCCAGCAGCCAAAAGGACTTAGACAATGAGCAGTTCTTC
>NA|TRBV27|TRBJ1-4|NA
CASSPRGNEKLFF
TGTGCCAGCAGTCCACGAGGGAATGAAAAACTGTTTTTT
>NA|TRBV28|TRBJ1-2|NA
CASTIGAGGYTF
TGTGCCAGCACTATAGGTGCTGGTGGCTACACCTTC
>NA|TRBV25-1|TRBJ2-7|few
CASSESDLSTYEQYF
TGTGCCAGCAGTGAATCGGACCTAAGCACCTACGAGCAGTACTTC
>TRBD2|TRBV14|TRBJ2-7|NA
CASSQAAGGYEQYF
TGTGCCAGCAGCCAAGCGGCGGGGGGTTACGAGCAGTACTTC
>TRBD1|TRBV2|TRBJ2-5|few
CASSPQGALQETQYF
TGTGCCAGCAGCCCACAGGGGGCCCTCCAAGAGACCCAGTACTTC
>NA|TRBV6-1|TRBJ2-1|few
CASSDPHINEQFF
TGTGCCAGCAGCGATCCGCACATCAATGAGCAGTTCTTC
>NA|TRBV20-1|TRBJ2-5|NA
CSARDQAGPAREQYF
TGCAGTGCTAGAGATCAGGCGGGGCCCGCGAGGGAGCAGTACTTC
>NA|TRBV10-2|TRBJ2-5|NA
CASTSSEVTQYF
TGCGCCAGCACCTCCTCTGAGGTGACCCAGTACTTC
>NA|TRBV7-9|TRBJ1-2|few
CASSPPRDRLYGYTF
TGTGCCAGCAGCCCACCTCGCGACAGGCTATATGGCTACACCTTC